A selection of T cell receptor beta chains follows, all from one sample in a study of technical replicates of blood from several donors. Method: immunoSEQ multiplex PCR; TCRdb's copy keeps in-frame clones and lacks some. The repertoire includes about 82,000 clones, around 96% of them detected once, and 0.37% sits in the top ten. The material sequenced was T cells isolated from PBMCs. All receptors derive from a human donor in good health. CDR3s leave out the opening cysteine and the closing phenylalanine or tryptophan.

J	V	CDR3
TRBJ1-1	TRBV4-1	ASSRGGTTEAF
TRBJ1-5	TRBV6-5	ASSYGGGQPQH
TRBJ1-3	TRBV6-1	ASFEFFSGNTIY
TRBJ2-7	TRBV7-2	ASSLDARNSYEQY
TRBJ2-7	TRBV21-1	ASSGRDKSYEQY
TRBJ2-3	TRBV7-3	ASSLISGRAGDTQY
TRBJ1-2	TRBV7-2	ASSLVRELLRARYGYT
TRBJ1-3	TRBV19	ASSIQFGNTIY
TRBJ1-1	TRBV29-1	SVTEGRMNTEAF
TRBJ2-2	TRBV6-4	ASTPGTNTGELF
TRBJ2-5	TRBV7-2	ASSLTAGTQY
TRBJ2-1	TRBV5-4	ASSAGLAGRVEQF
TRBJ2-6	TRBV2	ASTGLAGTSGANVLT
TRBJ2-1	TRBV19	ASSIDGTGGGTYNEQF
TRBJ2-1	TRBV7-9	ASSSHRLALF
TRBJ2-2	TRBV28	ASIPYRALTGELF
TRBJ1-1	TRBV5-4	ASSLGQGLGDTEAF
TRBJ2-2	TRBV27	ASRAGHFTGELF
TRBJ2-1	TRBV6-5	ASTWGLAGHNEQF
TRBJ1-1	TRBV6-5	ASSYSGRNTEAF
TRBJ2-5	TRBV9	ASSSGSSGVQETQY
TRBJ1-2	TRBV5-5	ASSGGKLVPGYT
TRBJ2-7	TRBV9	ASSISGLANEQY
TRBJ1-1	TRBV7-8	ASSFDNSHTEAF
TRBJ2-2	TRBV10-3	AIRTPGTENTGELF
TRBJ2-6	TRBV18	ASSPAIANVLT
TRBJ1-1	TRBV11-1	ASSSDRGREAF
TRBJ2-1	TRBV9	ASSPLGGTSGRGEQF
TRBJ2-7	TRBV7-6	ASSLLAGGNEQY
TRBJ2-2	TRBV11-2	ASSLGIQGRGTGELF
TRBJ1-3	TRBV30	AWRLGGTGNTIY
TRBJ2-7	TRBV30	AWSLDRGYYEQY
TRBJ2-5	TRBV10-1	ASSLRQGGKETQY
TRBJ2-7	TRBV27	ASSQLAGVYEQY
TRBJ2-3	TRBV6-5	ASTGDSFTDTQY